What follows describes a single T cell receptor (beta chain). The sample belongs to a study of blood T cell repertoires in COVID-19. Original processing methods: For nucleated cells, counts were estimated from reference gene primer amplification. Profiled with immunoSEQ multiplex PCR; TCRdb holds only in-frame clones, not every one. D and trimming come from the DNA, and the V and J calls and clone size come from that table. Of 200,000 to 300,000 clones in the sample, around 80% were seen once. This CDR3 region has 14 residues. V shed 0 bases, J shed 6 bases, and the junction held 3 bases outside the gene matches. Germline V lookup: CDR1 MNHEY, CDR2 SVGAGI.

The source of this sequence is a middle-aged man who had recovered from COVID-19. The chain joins TRBV6-5 to TRBJ2-7, with 9 bases aligning to TRBD1. Sample: peripheral blood. The CDR3 region is CASSYSQGALEQYF. CDR3 nucleotides: TGTGCCAGCAGTTACTCACAGGGGGCTCTCGAGCAGTACTTC.